This TCR beta chain was documented in a study of cytomegalovirus exposure and HLA in healthy donors. Study observations and caveats: It was reported that TCR beta sequences correctly inferred the HLA-A and HLA-B alleles for most subjects. One later analysis reportedly identified an Asian-associated ancestry cluster that showed fewer N-insertions than the approximately 700-donor mean. The analysis excluded some indistinguishable V segments, including TRBV6-2 and TRBV6-3.

Regarding this clone: Antigen: not known.

Per the germline V gene, CDR1 is LNHDA and CDR2 is SQIVND (reference sequence). The CDR3 length is 14 residues. The J segment lost 6 bases and the V segment lost 6 bases, leaving 5 bases of the junction unmatched. The PCR used 60 Vbeta and 13 Jbeta primers. Here immunoSEQ multiplex PCR was the method, and the copy in TCRdb shows in-frame clones only, minus some. There are fewer than 200,000 clones in the sample; approximately 82% occur only once, and around 1.5% lies in the top ten. The receptor comes from a male donor in good health and CMV-seronegative. This chain connects TRBV19 to TRBJ1-6; the match to TRBD1 covers 7 bases. Material: PBMCs. The DNA for the CDR3 is TGTGCCAGTAGGACCGGGACAGCTAATTCACCCCTCCACTTT. It translates to CASRTGTANSPLHF.